This is a list of T cell receptor beta chains from one sample in a study of OX40 agonist ivuxolimab in advanced cancers. Sequencing used immunoSEQ multiplex PCR; TCRdb keeps in-frame clones, though not all of them. The sample carries approximately 39,000 clones, under 85% recorded once. Material: CD4+ or CD8+ T cells sorted from blood, obtained in a trial of the OX40 agonist ivuxolimab. These receptors originate from an adult with an advanced solid tumor such as melanoma, head and neck, liver or kidney cancer. Each CDR3 is given with its conserved first and last residue. D genes are given only for firm matches. Some rows have no size entry. The others give once, few or many, or a class for an expanded clone.

V	J	size	D	CDR3	DNA
TRBV5-6	TRBJ2-7	once	-	CASNEVGGGSYEQYF	TGTGCCAGCAACGAGGTAGGGGGGGGATCCTACGAGCAGTACTTC
TRBV7-6	TRBJ2-7	-	TRBD2	CASSDGGAYEQYF	TGTGCCAGCAGCGACGGGGGGGCCTACGAGCAGTACTTC
TRBV5-1	TRBJ2-7	-	-	CASRYRDSGFYEQYF	TGCGCCAGCAGGTACCGGGACTCCGGCTTCTACGAGCAGTACTTC
TRBV7-9	TRBJ1-1	-	-	CASSPMGREAFF	TGTGCCAGCAGCCCCATGGGCAGGGAAGCTTTCTTT
TRBV30	TRBJ2-3	once	TRBD1	CAWSEAGGLTQYF	TGTGCCTGGAGTGAGGCAGGGGGTTTGACGCAGTATTTT
TRBV30	TRBJ1-1	-	-	CAWRGHLNTEAFF	TGTGCCTGGAGGGGACACCTGAACACTGAAGCTTTCTTT
TRBV7-9	TRBJ2-7	-	-	CASSLADRYHEQYF	TGTGCCAGCAGCTTAGCGGATCGGTACCACGAGCAGTACTTC
TRBV5-4	TRBJ2-7	medium-sized	-	CASSLVAVMGHEQYF	TGTGCCAGCAGCTTGGTTGCGGTTATGGGACACGAGCAGTACTTC
TRBV19	TRBJ1-5	-	TRBD1	CASSPGQVYNQPQHF	TGTGCCAGTAGTCCCGGACAGGTATACAATCAGCCCCAGCATTTT
TRBV6-5	TRBJ2-7	few	-	CASSYFDGTYEQYF	TGTGCCAGCAGTTATTTCGACGGTACCTACGAGCAGTACTTC
TRBV21-1	TRBJ2-7	-	-	CASSKLPGIDYEQYF	TGTGCCAGCAGCAAACTTCCGGGGATTGACTACGAGCAGTACTTC
TRBV5-1	TRBJ1-5	-	-	CASSLGPNQPQHF	TGCGCCAGCAGCCTAGGACCGAATCAGCCCCAGCATTTT
TRBV6-6	TRBJ1-3	-	TRBD1	CASSRQGNSGNTIYF	TGTGCCAGCAGTAGACAGGGGAACTCTGGAAACACCATATATTTT
TRBV10-3	TRBJ2-1	-	-	CAISGRDTPLDNEQFF	TGTGCCATCAGTGGGAGAGACACCCCCCTTGACAATGAGCAGTTCTTC
TRBV10-3	TRBJ2-7	once	TRBD1	CATRDRSSYEQYF	TGTGCCACCAGGGACAGGAGCTCCTACGAGCAGTACTTC
TRBV6-5	TRBJ2-5	-	TRBD1	CASTTREGGRETQYF	TGTGCCAGCACCACTCGAGAAGGGGGCAGAGAGACCCAGTACTTC
TRBV28	TRBJ1-2	-	-	CASSLGRAAGGYTF	TGTGCCAGCAGTTTAGGTCGGGCCGCGGGTGGCTACACCTTC
TRBV19	TRBJ1-3	once	TRBD1	CASWDRAINTIYF	TGTGCCAGTTGGGACAGGGCAATAAACACCATATATTTT
TRBV5-1	TRBJ2-1	-	TRBD1	CASSLGQTGSSYNEQFF	TGCGCCAGCAGCTTGGGACAGACAGGGAGCTCCTACAATGAGCAGTTCTTC
TRBV19	TRBJ1-3	-	-	CASSIDSSVGNTIYF	TGTGCCAGTAGTATAGATAGTTCAGTTGGAAACACCATATATTTT
TRBV2	TRBJ1-3	-	TRBD1	CASRGQGDREIGSGNTIYF	TGTGCCAGCAGGGGTCAGGGCGACAGGGAAATTGGATCTGGAAACACCATATATTTT
TRBV7-2	TRBJ2-7	-	-	CASSFGGSSYEQYF	TGTGCCAGCAGCTTCGGGGGTAGCTCCTACGAGCAGTACTTC
TRBV10-2	TRBJ1-3	few	-	CASSESGSGNTIYF	TGCGCCAGCAGTGAGTCGGGCTCTGGAAACACCATATATTTT
TRBV27	TRBJ2-7	-	TRBD2	CASSQLAGDPYEQYF	TGTGCCAGCAGTCAATTAGCGGGGGACCCCTACGAGCAGTACTTC
TRBV28	TRBJ1-1	-	-	CASSEFGEMNTEAFF	TGTGCCAGCAGTGAATTTGGGGAAATGAACACTGAAGCTTTCTTT
TRBV4-1	TRBJ2-1	few	-	CASSHTSGTEQFF	TGCGCCAGCAGTCACACATCCGGGACCGAGCAGTTCTTC
TRBV18	TRBJ1-3	-	-	CASSSGVSSGNTIYF	TGTGCCAGCTCATCAGGGGTCAGCTCTGGAAACACCATATATTTT
TRBV28	TRBJ1-2	once	-	CASSLRVDGYTF	TGTGCCAGCAGTTTGAGGGTGGATGGCTACACCTTC
TRBV7-9	TRBJ2-7	-	-	CASSLADKPNYEQYF	TGTGCCAGCAGCTTAGCAGACAAACCGAACTACGAGCAGTACTTC
TRBV19	TRBJ1-1	-	TRBD1	CASRDRDTEAFF	TGTGCCAGTAGGGACAGGGACACTGAAGCTTTCTTT